The source of this T cell receptor (beta chain) is a study of T cell clonality in common variable immunodeficiency. Findings and limits, study-wide: The cause of increased CVID clonality remains unclear without subpopulation sequencing. Compared with controls, CVID subjects had fewer shared TCRbeta clones.

This clone was counted ten times or more. The antigen is not known. The sequence runs out 3 residues before the end of the CDR3; the remainder is reconstructed from the germline J gene. Blood samples were heparinized, about 5 to 9 ml per donor. The method was immunoSEQ multiplex PCR; TCRdb's version includes in-frame clones alone and lacks a portion of them. The sample has tens of thousands of clones, none seen only once. There are 14 residues in the CDR3. CDR1 SEHNR and CDR2 FQNEAQ come from the germline V gene (reference sequence). V shed 5 bases and J shed 0 bases, with 7 bases lying between them. V and J are TRBV7-9 and TRBJ2-2; weak D call: TRBD1 (5 bases). Sequencing was performed on peripheral blood mononuclear cells. This receptor was identified in a person aged 18-69 years in good health. The CDR3 sequence: CASSPTANTGELFF. The part of the CDR3 DNA that was read is TGTGCCAGCAGCCCGACAGCGAACACCGGGGAG.